This T cell receptor (beta chain) was documented in a study of T cells in Graves' hyperthyroidism and ophthalmopathy. Broader study findings: Ophthalmopathy was separated from stable hyperthyroidism by a 13 V-J model.

Details on this clonotype: The antigen is undetermined.

The CDR3 is made up of 15 amino acids. Germline V gene data show CDR1 as SEHNR and CDR2 as FQNEAQ (reference sequence). The junction had 5 bases not matched to a gene; V was cut back by 5 bases and J by 1 base. Researchers amplified the TCR beta CDR3 regions from RNA transcripts. First-round RT-PCR with HTBI primers amplified the TCR CDR3 region. TCRdb independently ran MiXCR on the multiplex PCR reads; one entry per CDR3 protein. The sample holds hundreds of thousands of distinct CDR3 sequences, 15% to 20% seen once. An absence of ophthalmopathy progression within 18 months meant stable Graves' hyperthyroidism.

The source of this sequence is a woman aged 18-35 years with Graves' hyperthyroidism. Specimen: blood. The chain joins TRBV7-9 to TRBJ2-7; TRBD2 matches at 10 bases. CDR3 loop: CASSPRTSGSYEQYF. The DNA of the CDR3 is TGTGCCAGCAGCCCCCGGACTAGCGGTTCCTACGAGCAGTACTTC.